This T cell receptor (beta chain) was found in a study of OX40 agonist ivuxolimab in advanced cancers. Study overall: Males comprised approximately 84% of the group, whose mean age was approximately 60 years (range about 20 to 79). Study-wide results and caveats: Some patients without response likewise showed low normalized clonal expansion.

J gave up 2 bases and V 3 bases, and 9 bases lay outside the gene matches. Germline CDR1 reads MNHEY; CDR2 reads SMNVEV (reference sequence). CDR3 length equals 17 residues. Points on this clone: Its specificity is unknown.

Assay used: immunoSEQ multiplex PCR; TCRdb lists only in-frame clones, some missing. This repertoire shows just over 90,000 clones, about 92% found once; its top ten account for about 3.4%. Specimen: CD4+ or CD8+ T cells sorted from blood, collected in a trial of the OX40 agonist ivuxolimab. The J gene is TRBJ2-1, the V gene TRBV27; 8 positions match TRBD2. This receptor was taken from an adult with an advanced solid tumor such as melanoma, head and neck, liver or kidney cancer. CDR3 bases: TGTGCCAGCAGTTTTTCCTCGGCGGGGGGCACCTACAATGAGCAGTTCTTC. Encoded protein: CASSFSSAGGTYNEQFF.